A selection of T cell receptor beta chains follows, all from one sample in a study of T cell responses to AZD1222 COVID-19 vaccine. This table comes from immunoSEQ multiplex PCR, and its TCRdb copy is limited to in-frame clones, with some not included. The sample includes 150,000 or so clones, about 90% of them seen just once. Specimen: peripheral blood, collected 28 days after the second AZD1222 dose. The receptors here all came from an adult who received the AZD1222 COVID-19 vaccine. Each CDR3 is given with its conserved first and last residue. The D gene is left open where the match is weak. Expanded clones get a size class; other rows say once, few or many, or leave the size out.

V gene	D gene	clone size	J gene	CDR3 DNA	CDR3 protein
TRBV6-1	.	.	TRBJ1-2	TGTGCCAGCAGTGAAGGTGGCAGGGAGCTGTATGGCTACACCTTC	CASSEGGRELYGYTF
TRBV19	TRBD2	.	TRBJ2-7	TGTGCCAGTAGTATGAATCTAGCGGGCTTAAGCTACGAGCAGTACTTC	CASSMNLAGLSYEQYF
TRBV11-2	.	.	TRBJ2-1	TGTGCCAGCAGCTTTGACGGGATCCAGTTCTTC	CASSFDGIQFF
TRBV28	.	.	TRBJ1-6	TGTGCCAGCAGTAACGACCAGGATTCACCCCTCCACTTT	CASSNDQDSPLHF
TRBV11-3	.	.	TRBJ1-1	TGTGCCAGCAGCTTAGGCCTGAGGGAAGCTTTCTTT	CASSLGLREAFF
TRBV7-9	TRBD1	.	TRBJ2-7	TGTGCCAGCAGCTCAACCGGGACAGGGAACGAGCAGTACTTC	CASSSTGTGNEQYF
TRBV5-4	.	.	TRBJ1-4	TGTGCCAGCAGCGATCATGCAACTAATGAAAAACTGTTTTTT	CASSDHATNEKLFF
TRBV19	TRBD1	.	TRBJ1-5	TGTGCCAGTAGTATAGATCAGGGGGCTAATCAGCCCCAGCATTTT	CASSIDQGANQPQHF
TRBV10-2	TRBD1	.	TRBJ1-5	TGCGCCAGCACGGACAGGGGGCAACAAGGGCAGCCCCAGCATTTT	CASTDRGQQGQPQHF
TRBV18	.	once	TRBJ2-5	TGTGCCAGCTCACCACCCCAGGGGTTCGAGACCCAGTACTTC	CASSPPQGFETQYF
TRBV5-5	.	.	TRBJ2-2	TGTGCCAGCAGCTTGGGGAGGGGGTCCGCGAACACCGGGGAGCTGTTTTTT	CASSLGRGSANTGELFF
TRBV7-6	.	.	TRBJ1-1	TGTGCCAGCAGCACAGACGGACCGAACACTGAAGCTTTCTTT	CASSTDGPNTEAFF
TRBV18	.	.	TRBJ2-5	TGTGCCAGCTCCCCCAAAGGAGAGACCCAGTACTTC	CASSPKGETQYF
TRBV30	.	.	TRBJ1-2	TGTGCCTGGAGCATACAGCGGGGGGGAGAGGGCTACACCTTC	CAWSIQRGGEGYTF
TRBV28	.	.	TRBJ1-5	TGTGCCAGCGGCCGCAGGGGCAGGGAAGGTAATCAGCCCCAGCATTTT	CASGRRGREGNQPQHF
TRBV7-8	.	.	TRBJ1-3	TGTGCCAGCAGTAATCCCAGGGGTCGTGGAAACACCATATATTTT	CASSNPRGRGNTIYF
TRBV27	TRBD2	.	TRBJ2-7	TGTGCCAGCAGGCCTAGCGGACCCTCCTACGAGCAGTACTTC	CASRPSGPSYEQYF
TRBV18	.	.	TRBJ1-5	TGTGCCAGCTCACCAGGATCGGATCAGCCCCAGCATTTT	CASSPGSDQPQHF
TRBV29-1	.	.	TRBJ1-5	TGCAGCGTTGAGTTCGGTAGCAATCAGCCCCAGCATTTT	CSVEFGSNQPQHF
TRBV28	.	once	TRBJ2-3	TGTGCCAGCAGTGCGGACACAACGGACACAGATACGCAGTATTTT	CASSADTTDTDTQYF
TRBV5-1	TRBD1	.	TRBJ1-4	TGCGCCAGCAGCCTCAATCCGGGACAGGCTAATGAAAAACTGTTTTTT	CASSLNPGQANEKLFF
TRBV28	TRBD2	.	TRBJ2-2	TGTGCCAGCAGTAGCGGGGGACGGATCAACACCGGGGAGCTGTTTTTT	CASSSGGRINTGELFF
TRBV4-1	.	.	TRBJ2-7	TGCGCCAGCAGCCAAGGGCCAGTCAACGAGCAGTACTTC	CASSQGPVNEQYF
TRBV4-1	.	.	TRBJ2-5	TGCGCCAGCAGTTATGGGGTCCAAGAGACCCAGTACTTC	CASSYGVQETQYF
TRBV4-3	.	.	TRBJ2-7	TGCGCCAGCAGCCAAGAGGGACCAACACTCTCCTACGAGCAGTACTTC	CASSQEGPTLSYEQYF
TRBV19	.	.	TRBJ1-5	TGTGCCAGTAGTATAGTCGGCGGCTATCAGCCCCAGCATTTT	CASSIVGGYQPQHF
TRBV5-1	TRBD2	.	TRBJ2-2	TGCGCCAGCAGCGCTAGCGGGGTTACCGGGGAGCTGTTTTTT	CASSASGVTGELFF
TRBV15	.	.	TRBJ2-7	TGTGCCACCAGCAGAGATCCAGCGCTCTACGAGCAGTACTTC	CATSRDPALYEQYF
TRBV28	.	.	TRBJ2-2	TGTGCCAGCAGTTTATCTCAGCCCGAGGAGCTGTTTTTT	CASSLSQPEELFF
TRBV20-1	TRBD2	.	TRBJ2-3	TGCAGTGCTAGTACCGGGACTATTAGCACAGATACGCAGTATTTT	CSASTGTISTDTQYF
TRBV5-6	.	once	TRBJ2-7	TGTGCCAGCAGCTTGGTGGGATCCTACGAGCAGTACTTC	CASSLVGSYEQYF
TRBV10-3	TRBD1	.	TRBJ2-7	TGTGCCATCACTGGTCGACAGGGGGCGGGAGAGCAGTACTTC	CAITGRQGAGEQYF
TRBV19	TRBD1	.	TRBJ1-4	TGTGCCAGTGCTACGACAGGGAGGAATGAAAAACTGTTTTTT	CASATTGRNEKLFF
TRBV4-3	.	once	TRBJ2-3	TGCGCCAGCAGCCGAGATGCGGCTAGCACAGATACGCAGTATTTT	CASSRDAASTDTQYF
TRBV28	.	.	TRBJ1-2	TGTGCCAGCAGTTCCACCGGGACGGGGGACGGCTACACCTTC	CASSSTGTGDGYTF
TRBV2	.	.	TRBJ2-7	TGTGCCAGCAGGGAGGACGCCTACGAGCAGTACTTC	CASREDAYEQYF
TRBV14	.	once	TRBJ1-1	TGTGCCAGCAGCAATAACATGAACACTGAAGCTTTCTTT	CASSNNMNTEAFF
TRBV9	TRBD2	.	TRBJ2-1	TGTGCCAGCAGCGGGACTAGCGGGAGCTCCTACAATGAGCAGTTCTTC	CASSGTSGSSYNEQFF